This TCR beta chain derives from a study of CDR3 diversity in severe acne. Each CDR3 protein is one row after TCRdb ran MiXCR on the PCR reads. The sample includes fewer than 100,000 distinct CDR3 sequences, roughly 51% of them seen just once. The V gene's germline CDR1 is SGHRS and CDR2 YFSETQ. The CDR3 extends over 16 amino acids. V was trimmed by 1 base and J by 2 bases, leaving 16 bases between them. The source material was blood. The V call is TRBV5-1, the J call TRBJ2-7; weak D call: TRBD2 (5 bases). The sequence was obtained from a male donor in good health, without acne. The CDR3 sequence is CASSLYEGWPPYEQYF. Here the CDR3 DNA reads TGCGCCAGCAGCTTGTATGAGGGATGGCCTCCCTACGAGCAGTACTTC.